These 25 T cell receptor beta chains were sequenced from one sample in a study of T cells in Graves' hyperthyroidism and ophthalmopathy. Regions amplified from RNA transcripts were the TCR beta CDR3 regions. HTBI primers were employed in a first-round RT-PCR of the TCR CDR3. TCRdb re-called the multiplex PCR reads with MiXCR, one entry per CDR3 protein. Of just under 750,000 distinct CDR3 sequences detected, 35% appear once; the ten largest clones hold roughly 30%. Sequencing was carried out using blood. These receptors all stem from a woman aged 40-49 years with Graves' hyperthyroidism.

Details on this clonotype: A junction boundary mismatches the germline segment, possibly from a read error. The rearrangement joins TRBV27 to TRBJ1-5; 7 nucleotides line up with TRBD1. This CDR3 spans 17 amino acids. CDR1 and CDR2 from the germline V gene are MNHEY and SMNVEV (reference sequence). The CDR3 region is CASSLYYSEGAWQPRHF. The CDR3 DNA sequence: TGTGCCAGCAGTTTATACTACAGTGAGGGGGCATGGCAGCCCCGGCATTTT.

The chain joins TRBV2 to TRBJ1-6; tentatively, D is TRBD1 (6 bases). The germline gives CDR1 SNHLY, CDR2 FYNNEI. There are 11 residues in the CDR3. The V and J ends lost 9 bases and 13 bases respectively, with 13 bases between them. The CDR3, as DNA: TGTGCCAGTAGCAGAGGACAGCCCCTCCACTTT. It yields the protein CASSRGQPLHF.

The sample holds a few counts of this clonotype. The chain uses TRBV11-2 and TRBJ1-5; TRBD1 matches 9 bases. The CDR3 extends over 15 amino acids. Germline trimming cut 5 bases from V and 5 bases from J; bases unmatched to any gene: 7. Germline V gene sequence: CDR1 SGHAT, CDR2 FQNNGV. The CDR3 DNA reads TGTGCCAGCAGCGGGGGACAGGGTACGGATCAGCCCCAGCATTTT. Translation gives CASSGGQGTDQPQHF.

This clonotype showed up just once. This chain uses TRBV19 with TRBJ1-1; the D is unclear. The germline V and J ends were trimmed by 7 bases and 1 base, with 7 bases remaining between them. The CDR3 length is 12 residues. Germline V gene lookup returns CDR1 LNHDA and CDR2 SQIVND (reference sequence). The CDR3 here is CASMAGNTEAFF. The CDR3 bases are TGTGCCAGTATGGCAGGGAACACTGAAGCTTTCTTT.

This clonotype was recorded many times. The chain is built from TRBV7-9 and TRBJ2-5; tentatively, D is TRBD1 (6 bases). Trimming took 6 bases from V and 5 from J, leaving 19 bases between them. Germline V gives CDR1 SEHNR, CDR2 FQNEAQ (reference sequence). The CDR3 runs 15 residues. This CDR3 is CASRREDRPAETQYF. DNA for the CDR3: TGTGCCAGCAGACGAGAAGACAGGCCGGCGGAGACCCAGTACTTC.

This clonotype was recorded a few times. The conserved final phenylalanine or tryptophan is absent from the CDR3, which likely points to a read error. DNA for the CDR3: TGTGCCAGCAGTTACGGACGACTGTATGGCTACACCCTC. It yields the protein CASSYGRLYGYTL. The chain joins TRBV19 to TRBJ1-2; D not certain. CDR3 length: 13 amino acids. V shed 9 bases and J shed 5 bases, with 16 bases lying between them. Per the germline V gene, CDR1 is LNHDA and CDR2 is SQIVND (reference sequence).

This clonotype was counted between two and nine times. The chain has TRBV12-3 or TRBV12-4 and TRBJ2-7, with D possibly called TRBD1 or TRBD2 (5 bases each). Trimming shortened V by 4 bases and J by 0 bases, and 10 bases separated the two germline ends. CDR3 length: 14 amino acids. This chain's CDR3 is CASSSGPNSYEQYF. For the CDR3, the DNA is TGTGCCAGCAGTTCGGGACCGAACTCCTACGAGCAGTACTTC.

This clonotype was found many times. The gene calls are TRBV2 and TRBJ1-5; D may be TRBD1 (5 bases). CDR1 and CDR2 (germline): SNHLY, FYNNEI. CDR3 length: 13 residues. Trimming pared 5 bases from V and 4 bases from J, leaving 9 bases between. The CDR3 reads CASSLTVNQPQHF. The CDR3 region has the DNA TGTGCCAGCAGTCTGACAGTGAATCAGCCCCAGCATTTT.

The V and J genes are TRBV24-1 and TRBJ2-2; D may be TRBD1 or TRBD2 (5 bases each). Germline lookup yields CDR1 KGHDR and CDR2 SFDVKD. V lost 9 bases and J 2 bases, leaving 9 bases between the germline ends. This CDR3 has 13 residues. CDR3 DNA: TGTGCCACCGGGGGTCTAAACACCGGGGAGCTGTTTTTT. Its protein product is CATGGLNTGELFF.

CDR3 sequence: CASSIDSGSPEAFF. The CDR3, as DNA: TGTGCCAGTAGTATAGATAGCGGGAGCCCTGAAGCTTTCTTT. The chain has TRBV19 and TRBJ1-1; D remains ambiguous. The germline gives CDR1 LNHDA, CDR2 SQIVND (reference sequence). V was shortened by 0 bases and J by 6 bases, with 11 bases between the two germline ends. This CDR3 is built from 14 residues.

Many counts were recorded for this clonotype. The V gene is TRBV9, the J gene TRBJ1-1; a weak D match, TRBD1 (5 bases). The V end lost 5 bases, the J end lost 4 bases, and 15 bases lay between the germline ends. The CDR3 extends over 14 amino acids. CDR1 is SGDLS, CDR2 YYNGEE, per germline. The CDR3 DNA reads TGTGCCAGCAGTTCCCAGGGAGGTATCACTGAAGCTTTCTTT. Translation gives CASSSQGGITEAFF.

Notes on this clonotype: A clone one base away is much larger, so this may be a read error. The CDR3 loop reads CASSLEVVRRGPGYTF. For the CDR3, the DNA is TGTGCCAGCAGCTTAGAAGTGGTACGCAGGGGTCCTGGCTACACCTTC. This chain connects TRBV7-9 to TRBJ1-2, with D possibly matching TRBD1 (6 bases). Trimming cost V 1 base and J 7 bases, with 19 bases left between them. From germline, CDR1 is SEHNR and CDR2 FQNEAQ (reference sequence). There are 16 residues in the CDR3.

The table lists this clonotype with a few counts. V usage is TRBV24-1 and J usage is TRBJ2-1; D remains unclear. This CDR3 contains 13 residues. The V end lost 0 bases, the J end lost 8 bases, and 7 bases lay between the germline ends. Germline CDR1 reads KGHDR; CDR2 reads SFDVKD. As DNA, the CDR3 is TGTGCCACCAGTGATTTGTATGTCGATGAGCAGTTCTTC. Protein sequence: CATSDLYVDEQFF.

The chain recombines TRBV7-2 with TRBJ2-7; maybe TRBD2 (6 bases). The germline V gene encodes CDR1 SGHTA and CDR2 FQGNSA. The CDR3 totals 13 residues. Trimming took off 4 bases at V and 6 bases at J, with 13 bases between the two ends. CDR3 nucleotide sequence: TGTGCCAGCAGCTACCGGGGAGGTGGCGAGCAGTACTTC. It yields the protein CASSYRGGGEQYF.

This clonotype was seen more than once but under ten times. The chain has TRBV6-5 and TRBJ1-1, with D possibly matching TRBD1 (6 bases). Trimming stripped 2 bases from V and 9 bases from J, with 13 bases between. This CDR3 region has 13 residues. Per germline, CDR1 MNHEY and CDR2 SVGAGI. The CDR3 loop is CASSYLRGSKAFF. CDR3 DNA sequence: TGTGCCAGCAGTTACCTCAGGGGTTCGAAAGCTTTCTTT.

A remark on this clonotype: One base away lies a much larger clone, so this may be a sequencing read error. CDR3 region: CASRGATNEKLSF. Written as DNA, the CDR3 is TGTGCCTCAAGGGGGGCAACTAATGAAAAACTGTCTTTT. The chain has TRBV10-3 and TRBJ1-4; a weak D match, TRBD1 (6 bases). Germline assignment: CDR1 ENHRY and CDR2 SYGVKD. CDR3 length: 13 amino acids.

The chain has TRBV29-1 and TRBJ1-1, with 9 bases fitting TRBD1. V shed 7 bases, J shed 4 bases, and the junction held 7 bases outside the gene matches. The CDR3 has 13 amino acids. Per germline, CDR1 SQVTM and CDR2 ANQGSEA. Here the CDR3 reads CSGGTGRSTEAFF. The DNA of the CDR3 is TGCAGCGGCGGGACAGGGCGCAGCACTGAAGCTTTCTTT.

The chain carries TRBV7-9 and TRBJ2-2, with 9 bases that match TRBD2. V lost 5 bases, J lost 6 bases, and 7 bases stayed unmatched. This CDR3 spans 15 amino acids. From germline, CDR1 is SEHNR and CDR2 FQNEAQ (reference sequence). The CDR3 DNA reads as TGTGCCAGCAGCCAACTTAGCGGGAGTGCCGGGGAGCTGTTTTTT. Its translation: CASSQLSGSAGELFF.

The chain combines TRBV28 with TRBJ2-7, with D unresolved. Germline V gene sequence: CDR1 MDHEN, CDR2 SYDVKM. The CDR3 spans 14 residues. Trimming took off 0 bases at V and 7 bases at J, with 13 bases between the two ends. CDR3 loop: CASSLWTQSREQYF. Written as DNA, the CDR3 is TGTGCCAGCAGTTTATGGACCCAGTCTCGTGAGCAGTACTTC.

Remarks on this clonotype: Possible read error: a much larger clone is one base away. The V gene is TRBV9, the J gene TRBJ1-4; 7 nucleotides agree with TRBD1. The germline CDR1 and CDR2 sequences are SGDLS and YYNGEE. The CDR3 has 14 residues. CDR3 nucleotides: TGTGTCAGCAACACAGGGGTCCTGAATGAAAAACTGTTTTTT. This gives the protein CVSNTGVLNEKLFF.

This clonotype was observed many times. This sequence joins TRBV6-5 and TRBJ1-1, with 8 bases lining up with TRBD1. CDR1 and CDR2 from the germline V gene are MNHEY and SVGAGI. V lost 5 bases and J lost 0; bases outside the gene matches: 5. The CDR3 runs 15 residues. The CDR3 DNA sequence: TGTGCCAGCAGTGCCCGACAGGGGCTGAACACTGAAGCTTTCTTT. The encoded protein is CASSARQGLNTEAFF.

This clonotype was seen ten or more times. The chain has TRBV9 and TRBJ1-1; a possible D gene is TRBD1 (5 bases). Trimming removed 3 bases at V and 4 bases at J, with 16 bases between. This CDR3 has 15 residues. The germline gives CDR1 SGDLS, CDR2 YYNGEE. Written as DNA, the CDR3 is TGTGCCAGCAGCGAGCTAGATCGGGGGTTCACTGAAGCTTTCTTT. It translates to CASSELDRGFTEAFF.

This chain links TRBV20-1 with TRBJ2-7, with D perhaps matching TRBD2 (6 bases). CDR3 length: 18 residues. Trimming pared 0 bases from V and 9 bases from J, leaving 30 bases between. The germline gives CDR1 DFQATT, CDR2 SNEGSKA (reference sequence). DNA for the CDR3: TGCAGTGCTAGAGATCGGGGGTGGAAGCGGACATTGTACGGTGGGCAGTACTTC. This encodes CSARDRGWKRTLYGGQYF.

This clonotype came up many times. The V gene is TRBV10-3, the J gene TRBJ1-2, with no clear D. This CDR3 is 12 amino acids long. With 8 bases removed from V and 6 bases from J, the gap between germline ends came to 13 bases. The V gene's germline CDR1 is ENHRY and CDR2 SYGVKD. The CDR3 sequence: CAIFSQINGYTF. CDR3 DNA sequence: TGTGCCATCTTTTCGCAGATTAATGGCTACACCTTC.

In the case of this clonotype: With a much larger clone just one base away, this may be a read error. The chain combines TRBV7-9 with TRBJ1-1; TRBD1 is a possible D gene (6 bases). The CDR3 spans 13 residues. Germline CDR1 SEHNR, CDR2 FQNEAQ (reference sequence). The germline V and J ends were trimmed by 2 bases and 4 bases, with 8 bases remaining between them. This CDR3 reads CASSLMDSTEAFF. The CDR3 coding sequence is TGTGCCAGCAGCTTAATGGACAGCACTGAAGCTTTCTTT.